The entry below gives a single T cell receptor (beta chain) sequence along with its context. It was with 60 Vbeta and 13 Jbeta primers that the PCR ran. Profiling relied on immunoSEQ multiplex PCR, and the TCRdb table lists in-frame clones only, not all of them. This table holds about 140,000 clones, over 65% found once. These data belong to a study of cytomegalovirus exposure and HLA in healthy donors. Germline lookup yields CDR1 MNHEY and CDR2 SVGAGI. The trim removed 8 bases at V and 3 bases at J, leaving 9 bases unmatched. The CDR3 runs to 15 residues. The origin of this receptor is a female donor in good health and CMV-seropositive. The chain links TRBV6-5 to TRBJ1-4, with 7 bases aligning to TRBD1. The sample comprised PBMCs. The CDR3 spells CASGEGGQANEKLFF. The CDR3 DNA is TGTGCCAGCGGAGAAGGAGGACAGGCTAATGAAAAACTGTTTTTT.